These T cell receptor beta chains were read from a single sample in a study of blood T cell repertoires in COVID-19. Profiling relied on immunoSEQ multiplex PCR, and the TCRdb table lists in-frame clones only, not all of them. The repertoire has roughly 150,000 clones, around 91% of them found once; the top ten carry roughly an eighth. The specimen sequenced was peripheral blood. These receptors all come from a man aged 18 to 30 with COVID-19, enrolled during active disease. The CDR3 runs from the conserved cysteine through the conserved F or W. The D gene is left open where the match is weak. The size entry is marked missing in some rows and otherwise reads once, few, many or a size class.

CATSQGTLAKNIQYF TGTGCCACCAGTCAGGGTACCCTAGCCAAAAACATTCAGTACTTC TRBJ2-4 TRBV24-1 NA NA
CASSLVGGTAYNEQFF TGCGCCAGCAGCTTGGTAGGAGGGACGGCCTACAATGAGCAGTTCTTC TRBJ2-1 TRBV5-1 NA NA
CASSQVGHPSYEQYF TGTGCCAGCAGCCAAGTCGGACACCCCTCCTACGAGCAGTACTTC TRBJ2-7 TRBV4-2 NA NA
CASSYLGDGEQFF TGTGCCAGCAGTTACCTAGGTGACGGTGAGCAGTTCTTC TRBJ2-1 TRBV6-5 NA NA
CASSPGQGSYEQYF TGTGCCAGCAGCCCGGGACAGGGGTCCTACGAGCAGTACTTC TRBJ2-7 TRBV2 TRBD1 NA
CASGTSDRGRRETQYF TGTGCCAGCGGGACTTCGGACAGGGGGCGCCGGGAGACCCAGTACTTC TRBJ2-5 TRBV5-4 TRBD1 NA
CATAFASGTYEQYF TGTGCCACCGCCTTTGCTAGCGGGACCTACGAGCAGTACTTC TRBJ2-7 TRBV7-2 TRBD2 NA
CASSPAADTQYF TGTGCCAGCAGTCCCGCGGCAGATACGCAGTATTTT TRBJ2-3 TRBV7-3 NA once
CASRQAANYGYTF TGTGCCAGCAGGCAGGCAGCTAACTATGGCTACACCTTC TRBJ1-2 TRBV28 NA NA
CASSDTVSYGYTF TGTGCCAGCAGCGATACAGTCTCCTATGGCTACACCTTC TRBJ1-2 TRBV3-1/TRBV3-2 NA NA
CASSPGLPGETQYF TGCGCCAGCAGCCCGGGACTACCGGGAGAGACCCAGTACTTC TRBJ2-5 TRBV5-1 TRBD2 NA
CATSRLADTMKQFF TGCGCCACCTCCAGACTAGCGGATACAATGAAGCAGTTCTTC TRBJ2-1 TRBV10-1 TRBD2 once
CASSLQLAGDAVGELFF TGCGCCAGCAGCTTGCAACTAGCGGGAGACGCTGTCGGGGAGCTGTTTTTT TRBJ2-2 TRBV5-1 TRBD2 few
CASSTSGSSYEQYF TGTGCCAGCTCAACTAGCGGGAGTTCCTACGAGCAGTACTTC TRBJ2-7 TRBV18 TRBD2 NA
CASSLGDSGRAFGANVLTF TGTGCCAGCAGTTTAGGGGATAGCGGGAGGGCCTTTGGGGCCAACGTCCTGACTTTC TRBJ2-6 TRBV28 TRBD2 NA
CATSRDISGTGGYNEQFF TGTGCCACCAGCAGAGATATTTCAGGGACAGGGGGATACAATGAGCAGTTCTTC TRBJ2-1 TRBV15 TRBD1 NA
CASSQGLGLNYGYTF TGTGCCAGCAGCCAGGGACTAGGCCTGAACTATGGCTACACCTTC TRBJ1-2 TRBV4-2 NA NA
CASSPPSGRYEQFF TGTGCCAGCTCACCTCCTAGCGGGAGGTATGAGCAGTTCTTC TRBJ2-1 TRBV18 TRBD2 NA
CASSQAPGQGSAGGWGSGYEQFF TGTGCCAGCAGCCAGGCTCCGGGACAGGGATCAGCGGGAGGATGGGGGTCGGGCTATGAGCAGTTCTTC TRBJ2-1 TRBV7-8 NA NA
CASSLRLLSQETQYF TGTGCCAGCAGCCTTAGACTCCTATCCCAAGAGACCCAGTACTTC TRBJ2-5 TRBV3-1/TRBV3-2 NA NA
CAWISGRGSYEQYF TGTGCCTGGATCAGCGGGAGAGGGTCCTACGAGCAGTACTTC TRBJ2-7 TRBV30 TRBD2 NA
CASSPGQGVEAFF TGTGCCAGCAGCCCTGGACAGGGTGTTGAAGCTTTCTTT TRBJ1-1 TRBV7-9 TRBD1 NA